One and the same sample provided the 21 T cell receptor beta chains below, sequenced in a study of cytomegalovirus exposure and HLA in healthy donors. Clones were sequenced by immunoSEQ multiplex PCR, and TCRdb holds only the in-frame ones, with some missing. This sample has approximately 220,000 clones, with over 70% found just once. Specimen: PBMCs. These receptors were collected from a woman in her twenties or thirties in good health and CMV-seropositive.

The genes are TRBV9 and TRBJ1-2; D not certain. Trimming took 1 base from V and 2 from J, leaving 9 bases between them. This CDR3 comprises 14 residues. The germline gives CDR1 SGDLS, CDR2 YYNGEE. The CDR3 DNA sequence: TGTGCCAGCAGCGTAAATACAGCCAACTATGGCTACACCTTC. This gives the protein CASSVNTANYGYTF.

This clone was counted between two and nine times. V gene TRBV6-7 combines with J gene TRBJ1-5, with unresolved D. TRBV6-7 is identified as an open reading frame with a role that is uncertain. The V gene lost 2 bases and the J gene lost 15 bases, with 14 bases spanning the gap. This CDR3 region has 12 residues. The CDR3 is CASSYPRNRWHF. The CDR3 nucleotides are TGTGCCAGCAGTTACCCCAGGAACCGCTGGCATTTT.

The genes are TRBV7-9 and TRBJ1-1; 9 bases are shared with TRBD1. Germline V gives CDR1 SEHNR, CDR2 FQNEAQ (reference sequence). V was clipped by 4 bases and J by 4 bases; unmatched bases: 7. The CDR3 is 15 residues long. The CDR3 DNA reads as TGTGCCAGCAGCTCGAGCTCGGGACAGGGCACTGAAGCTTTCTTT. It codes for CASSSSSGQGTEAFF.

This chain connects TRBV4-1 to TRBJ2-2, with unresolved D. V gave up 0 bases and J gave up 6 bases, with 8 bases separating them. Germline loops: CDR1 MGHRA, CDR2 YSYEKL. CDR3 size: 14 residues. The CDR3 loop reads CASSQDPAAGELFF. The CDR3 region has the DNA TGCGCCAGCAGCCAAGATCCGGCCGCCGGGGAGCTGTTTTTT.

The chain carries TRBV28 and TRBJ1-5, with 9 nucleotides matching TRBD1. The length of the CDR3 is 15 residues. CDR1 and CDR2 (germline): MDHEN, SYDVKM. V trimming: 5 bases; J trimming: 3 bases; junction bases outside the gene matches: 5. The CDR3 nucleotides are TGTGCCAGCAGTGTTAACAGGGGGCCCAATCAGCCCCAGCATTTT. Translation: CASSVNRGPNQPQHF.

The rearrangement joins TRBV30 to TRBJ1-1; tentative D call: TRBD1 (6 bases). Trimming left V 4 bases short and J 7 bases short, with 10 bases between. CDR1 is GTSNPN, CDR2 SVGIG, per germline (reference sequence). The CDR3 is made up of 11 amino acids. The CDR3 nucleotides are TGTGCCTGGACAGGGGAAATTGAAGCTTTCTTT. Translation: CAWTGEIEAFF.

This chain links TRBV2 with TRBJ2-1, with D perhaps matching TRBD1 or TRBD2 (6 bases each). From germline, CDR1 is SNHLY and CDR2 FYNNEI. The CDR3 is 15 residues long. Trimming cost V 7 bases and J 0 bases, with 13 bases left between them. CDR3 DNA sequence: TGTGCCAGCACCCGGGGGCAGGGCTCCTACAATGAGCAGTTCTTC. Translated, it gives CASTRGQGSYNEQFF. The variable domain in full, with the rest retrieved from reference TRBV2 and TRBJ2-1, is EPEVTQTPSHQVTQMGQEVILRCVPISNHLYFYWYRQILGQKVEFLVSFYNNEISEKSEIFDDQFSVERPDGSNFTLKIRSTKLEDSAMYFCASTRGQGSYNEQFFGPGTRLTVL.

CDR3 sequence: CASSLPRGYGYTF. CDR3 coding DNA: TGTGCCAGCAGTTTACCTCGGGGCTATGGCTACACCTTC. This rearrangement joins TRBV28 to TRBJ1-2, with no clear D. CDR1 and CDR2 from the germline V gene are MDHEN and SYDVKM. The CDR3 is 13 amino acids. V shed 2 bases and J shed 4 bases, with 8 bases lying between them.

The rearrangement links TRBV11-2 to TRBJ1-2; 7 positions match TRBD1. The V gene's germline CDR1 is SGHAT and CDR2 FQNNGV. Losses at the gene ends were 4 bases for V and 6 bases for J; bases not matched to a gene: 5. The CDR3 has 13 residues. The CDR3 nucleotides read TGTGCCAGCAGCTCGACAGGGATGGATGGCTACACCTTC. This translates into CASSSTGMDGYTF.

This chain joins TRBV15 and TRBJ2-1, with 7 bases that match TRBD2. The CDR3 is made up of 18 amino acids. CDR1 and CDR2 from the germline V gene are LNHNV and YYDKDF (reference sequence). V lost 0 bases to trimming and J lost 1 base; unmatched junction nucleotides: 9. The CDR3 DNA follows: TGTGCCACCAGCAGAGATCTAGGCGGGAGTGGGTCCTACAATGAGCAGTTCTTC. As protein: CATSRDLGGSGSYNEQFF.

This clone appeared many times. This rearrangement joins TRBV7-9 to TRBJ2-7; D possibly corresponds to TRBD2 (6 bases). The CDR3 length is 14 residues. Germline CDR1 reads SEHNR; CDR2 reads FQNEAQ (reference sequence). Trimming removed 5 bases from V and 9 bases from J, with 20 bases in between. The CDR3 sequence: CASSPRGTQRGQYF. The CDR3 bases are TGTGCCAGCAGCCCCCGAGGGACTCAAAGGGGGCAGTACTTC.

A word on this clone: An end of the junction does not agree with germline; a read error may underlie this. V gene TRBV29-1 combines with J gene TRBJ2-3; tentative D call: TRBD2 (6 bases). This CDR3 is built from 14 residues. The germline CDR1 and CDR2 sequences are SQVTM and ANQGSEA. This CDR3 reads CSLDLGGGTDTQYF. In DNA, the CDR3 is TGCAGCCTTGATCTGGGAGGAGGGACAGATACGCAGTATTTT.

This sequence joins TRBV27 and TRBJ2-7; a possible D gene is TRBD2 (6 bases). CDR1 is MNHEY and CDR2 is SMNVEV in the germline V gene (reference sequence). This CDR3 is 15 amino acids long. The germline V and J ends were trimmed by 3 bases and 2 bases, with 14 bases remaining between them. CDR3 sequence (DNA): TGTGCCAGCAGTTTGTCCGGCGGGAAGGCCTACGAGCAGTACTTC. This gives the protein CASSLSGGKAYEQYF.

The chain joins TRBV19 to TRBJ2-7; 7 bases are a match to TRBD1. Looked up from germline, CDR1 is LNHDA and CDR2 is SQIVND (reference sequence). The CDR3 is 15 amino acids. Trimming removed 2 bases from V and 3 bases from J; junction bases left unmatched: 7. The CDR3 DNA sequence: TGTGCCAGTAGTATATATTCAGGACAGGTCTACGAGCAGTACTTC. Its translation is CASSIYSGQVYEQYF. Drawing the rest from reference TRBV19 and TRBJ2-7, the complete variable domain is DGGITQSPKYLFRKEGQNVTLSCEQNLNHDAMYWYRQDPGQGLRLIYYSQIVNDFQKGDIAEGYSVSREKKESFPLTVTSAQKNPTAFYLCASSIYSGQVYEQYFGPGTRLTVT.

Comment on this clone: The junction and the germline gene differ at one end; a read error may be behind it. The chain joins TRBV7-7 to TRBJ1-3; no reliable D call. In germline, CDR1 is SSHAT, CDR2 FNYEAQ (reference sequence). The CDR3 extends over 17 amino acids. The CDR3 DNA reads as TGTGCTAGCAGCTTAGCGCGAACCGCCCGCTCTGGAAACACCATATATTTT. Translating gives CASSLARTARSGNTIYF. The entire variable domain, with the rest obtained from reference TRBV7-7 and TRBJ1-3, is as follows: GAGVSQSPRYKVTKRGQDVTLRCDPISSHATLYWYQQALGQGPEFLTYFNYEAQPDKSGLPSDRFSAERPEGSISTLTIQRTEQRDSAMYRCASSLARTARSGNTIYFGEGSWLTVV.

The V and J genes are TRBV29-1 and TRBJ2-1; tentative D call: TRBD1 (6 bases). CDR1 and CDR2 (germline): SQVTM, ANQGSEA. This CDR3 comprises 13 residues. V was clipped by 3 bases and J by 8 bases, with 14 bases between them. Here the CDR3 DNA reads TGCAGCGTTGATGAACAGGGTGTGGATGAGCAGTTCTTC. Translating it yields CSVDEQGVDEQFF.

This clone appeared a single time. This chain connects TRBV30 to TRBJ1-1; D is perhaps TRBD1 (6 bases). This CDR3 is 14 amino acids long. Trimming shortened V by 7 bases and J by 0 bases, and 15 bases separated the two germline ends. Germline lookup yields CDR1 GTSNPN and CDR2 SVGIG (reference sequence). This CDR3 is CASLRQGMNTEAFF. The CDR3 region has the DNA TGTGCCTCCCTAAGGCAGGGGATGAACACTGAAGCTTTCTTT. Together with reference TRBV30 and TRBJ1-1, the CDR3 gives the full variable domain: SQTIHQWPATLVQPVGSPLSLECTVEGTSNPNLYWYRQAAGRGLQLLFYSVGIGQISSEVPQNLSASRPQDRQFILSSKKLLLSDSGFYLCASLRQGMNTEAFFGQGTRLTVV.

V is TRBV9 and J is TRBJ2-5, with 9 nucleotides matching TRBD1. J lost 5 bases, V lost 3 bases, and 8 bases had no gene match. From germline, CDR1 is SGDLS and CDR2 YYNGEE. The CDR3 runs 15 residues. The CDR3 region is CASSAQQGAVETQYF. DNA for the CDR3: TGTGCCAGCAGCGCCCAACAGGGGGCGGTGGAGACCCAGTACTTC.

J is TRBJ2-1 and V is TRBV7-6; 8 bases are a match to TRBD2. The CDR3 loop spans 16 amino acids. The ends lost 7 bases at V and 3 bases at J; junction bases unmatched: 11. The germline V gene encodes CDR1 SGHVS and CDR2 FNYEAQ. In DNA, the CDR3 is TGTGCCAGCACCCCGAGGGCTAGCGGGTACTACAATGAGCAGTTCTTC. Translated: CASTPRASGYYNEQFF.

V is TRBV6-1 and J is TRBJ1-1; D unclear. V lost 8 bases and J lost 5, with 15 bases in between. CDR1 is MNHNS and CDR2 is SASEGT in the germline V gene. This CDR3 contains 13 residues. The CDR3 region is CASARMLGTEAFF. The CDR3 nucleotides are TGTGCCAGCGCCCGGATGCTAGGGACTGAAGCTTTCTTT.

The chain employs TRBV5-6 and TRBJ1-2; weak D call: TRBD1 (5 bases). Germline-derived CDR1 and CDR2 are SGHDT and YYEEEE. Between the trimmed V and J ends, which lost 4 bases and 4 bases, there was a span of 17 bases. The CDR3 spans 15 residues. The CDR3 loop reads CASSPPQGYPYGYTF. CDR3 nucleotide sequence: TGTGCCAGCAGCCCACCTCAGGGATACCCCTATGGCTACACCTTC.